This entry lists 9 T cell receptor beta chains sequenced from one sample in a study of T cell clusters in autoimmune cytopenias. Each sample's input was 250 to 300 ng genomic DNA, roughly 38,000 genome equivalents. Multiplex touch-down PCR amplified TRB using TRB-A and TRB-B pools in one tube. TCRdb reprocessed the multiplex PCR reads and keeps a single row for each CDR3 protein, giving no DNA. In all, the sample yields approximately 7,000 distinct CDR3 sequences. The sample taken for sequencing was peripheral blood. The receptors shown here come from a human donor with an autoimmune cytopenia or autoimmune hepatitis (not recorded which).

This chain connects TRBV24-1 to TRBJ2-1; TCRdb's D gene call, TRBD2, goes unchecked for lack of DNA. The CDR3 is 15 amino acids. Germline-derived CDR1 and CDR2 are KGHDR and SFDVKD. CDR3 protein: CATSEPGTNYNEQFF.

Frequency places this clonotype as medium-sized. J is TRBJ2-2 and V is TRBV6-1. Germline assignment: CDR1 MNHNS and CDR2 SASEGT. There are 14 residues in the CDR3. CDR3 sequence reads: CATQWLLNTGELFF.

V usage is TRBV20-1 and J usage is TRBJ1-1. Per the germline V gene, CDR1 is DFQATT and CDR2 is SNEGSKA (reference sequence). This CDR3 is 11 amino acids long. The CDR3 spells CAARMNTEAFF.

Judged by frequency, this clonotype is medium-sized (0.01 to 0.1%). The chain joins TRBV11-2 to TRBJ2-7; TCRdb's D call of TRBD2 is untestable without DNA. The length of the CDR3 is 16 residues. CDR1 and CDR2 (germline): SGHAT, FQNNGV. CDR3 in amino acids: CASSSAGTSGTYEQYF.

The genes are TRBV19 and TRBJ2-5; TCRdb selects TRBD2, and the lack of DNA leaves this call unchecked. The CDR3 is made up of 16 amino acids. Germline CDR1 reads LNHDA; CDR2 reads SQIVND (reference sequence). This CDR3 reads CASSIVQAGGQETQYF.

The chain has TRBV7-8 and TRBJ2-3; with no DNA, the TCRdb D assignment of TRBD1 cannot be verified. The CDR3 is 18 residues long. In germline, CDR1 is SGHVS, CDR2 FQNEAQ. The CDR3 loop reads CASSLAGLGRGVTDTQYF. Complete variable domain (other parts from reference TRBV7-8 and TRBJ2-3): GAGVSQSPRYKVAKRGQDVALRCDPISGHVSLFWYQQALGQGPEFLTYFQNEAQLDKSGLPSDRFFAERPEGSVSTLKIQRTQQEDSAVYLCASSLAGLGRGVTDTQYFGPGTRLTVL.

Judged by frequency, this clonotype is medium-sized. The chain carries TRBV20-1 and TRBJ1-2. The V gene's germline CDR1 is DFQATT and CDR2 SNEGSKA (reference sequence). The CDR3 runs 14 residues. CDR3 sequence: CSARVPVEGYGYTF.

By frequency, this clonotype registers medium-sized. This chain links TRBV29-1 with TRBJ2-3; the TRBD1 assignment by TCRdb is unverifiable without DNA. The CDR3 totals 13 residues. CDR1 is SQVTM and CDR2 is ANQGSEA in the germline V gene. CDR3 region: CSGRTGRTDTQYF.

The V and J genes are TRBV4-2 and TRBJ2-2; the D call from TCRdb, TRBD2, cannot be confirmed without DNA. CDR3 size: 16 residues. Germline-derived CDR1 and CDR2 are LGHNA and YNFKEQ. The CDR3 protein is CASSPVGTLNTGELFF.